The entry below describes one T cell receptor (beta chain). This sample was included in a study of T cells after somatic rescue of genetic block. Trimming stripped 5 bases from V and 4 bases from J, with 12 bases between. The CDR3 runs 14 residues. CDR1 is SGHTA and CDR2 is FQGNSA in the germline V gene. Sequenced by immunoSEQ multiplex PCR; TCRdb stores in-frame clones only, minus some. The table includes approximately 71,000 clones, 85% to 95% detected once. This sequence was found in a man between 35 and 55 years old. The V and J genes are TRBV7-2 and TRBJ2-1, with D possibly being TRBD1 (6 bases). Sequenced sample: peripheral blood mononuclear cells (PBMCs). CDR3 protein: CASSIGQQYNEQFF. The DNA of the CDR3 is TGTGCCAGCAGCATAGGACAGCAATACAATGAGCAGTTCTTC.